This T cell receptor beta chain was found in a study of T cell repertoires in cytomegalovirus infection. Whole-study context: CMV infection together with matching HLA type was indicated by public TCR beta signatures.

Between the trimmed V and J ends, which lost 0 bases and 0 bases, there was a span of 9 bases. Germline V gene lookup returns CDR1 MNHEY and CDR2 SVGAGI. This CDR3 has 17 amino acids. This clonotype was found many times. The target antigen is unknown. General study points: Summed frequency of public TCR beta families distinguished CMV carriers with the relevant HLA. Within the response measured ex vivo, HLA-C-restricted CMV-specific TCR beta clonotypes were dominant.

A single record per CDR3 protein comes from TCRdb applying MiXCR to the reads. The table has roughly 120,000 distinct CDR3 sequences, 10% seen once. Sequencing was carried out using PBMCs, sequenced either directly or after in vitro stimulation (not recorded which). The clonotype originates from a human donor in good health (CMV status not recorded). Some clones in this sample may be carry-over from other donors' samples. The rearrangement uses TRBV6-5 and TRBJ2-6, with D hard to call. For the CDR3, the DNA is TGTGCCAGCAGTTACTCCACCCAGAGCTCTGGGGCCAACGTCCTGACTTTC. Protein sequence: CASSYSTQSSGANVLTF.